This T cell receptor (beta chain) was observed in a study of cytomegalovirus exposure and HLA in healthy donors (dated by TCRdb to the late 2010s). Describing the broader study: An earlier analysis of some 620 of the donors reported about 280 Gb of sequence data and 95 million to 130 million unique TCR beta sequences obtained from roughly 170 million T cells. The study used immunosequencing to profile the T cell repertoires of about 670 subjects and linked those repertoires to cytomegalovirus serostatus. Every discovery cohort repertoire had been produced on one sequencing platform. To predict cytomegalovirus infection status, the study combined high-throughput TCR immunosequencing, statistical association of individual TCRs with disease status, and machine learning. Both class I and class II loci were covered by HLA typing, at four-digit resolution. Among around 400 genotyped donors of the cohort, an average of about 240,000 unique TCR beta nucleotide sequences was sequenced per donor, of which about 18% were non-productive. In an earlier analysis of over 550 of the donors, high-throughput TCR beta sequencing was used to judge whether each TCR beta V gene segment behaved as functional or pseudogenic. Alongside the repertoire data, information on donor age, sex, ethnicity and CMV serostatus was compiled. In a later genetic analysis, genome-wide SNP genotypes for about three fifths of the 666 donors were used, and that subset was treated as a discovery cohort. Rather than using new phenotypic data, the later analysis identified candidate immune exposures from TCR beta sequences and from how often those sequences occurred across donors. The study aimed to test whether signatures of past pathogen exposure could be identified by cataloging public T cell receptors. A later analysis re-examined previously published TCR beta repertoires from over 500 donors and added high-resolution HLA genotyping to investigate patterns of TCR occurrence. Typing coverage varied by locus: 629-630 donors for A, B, C, DRB1 and DQB1; around 560 for DQA1; over 600 for DPA1; approximately 490 for DPB1. About 300 gigabases of sequencing data and 70 million to 85 million unique TCR sequences were included in an early release covering 550 to 800 HLA-typed donors. A few DR-DQ haplotypes were treated as single units for association and clustering because of strong linkage in the cohort. The genetic ancestry cluster associated with self-reported Caucasian donors included 81% of the roughly 390 genotyped donors. Besides the first cohort of 666 subjects, a separate validation cohort made up of around 120 different subjects was used.

What the work shows at the level of the full study, not this receptor alone: Some IMGT-functional V segments, including TRBV6-2 and TRBV6-3, could not be told apart with the 87-base-pair reads, so those segments were excluded. The authors suggested that the approach could potentially be generalized to other disease states and immunological phenotypes. The study listed 150 to 200 TCR beta chains as associated with cytomegalovirus. Only TCR beta chains were sequenced in this cohort, and the absence of alpha or paired-chain data limited detectable features. Linkage disequilibrium might explain the correlated functional status among segregating V segments, but an unknown experimental factor could not be ruled out. In a later analysis, the rate of TCR association differed among HLA loci, with DRB1 alleles having the most associated TCRs and HLA-C alleles having the fewest. An earlier analysis of roughly 570 of the donors showed that most TCR beta V segments appeared in productive rearrangements either about 87% or about 30% of the time, which broadly matched IMGT annotations. In vitro tests confirmed that a few of the cytomegalovirus-associated TCR beta chains recognize cytomegalovirus antigens. Most TCR sequences were seen in very few donors, while some public TCRs were found in many individuals. A further reported finding was that TCR beta sequences accurately predicted the HLA-A and HLA-B alleles for most subjects in the first cohort. Cytomegalovirus status was reported to be diagnosed by the classifier with high specificity and sensitivity in both the original and validation cohorts. V-gene and J-gene trimming of TCR beta chains was associated with a missense DCLRE1C variant in a later genetic analysis, and the association was replicated in an independent cohort. For the cohort, immune exposure information was limited to CMV serostatus. Because counts were too low, about 17 rarely observed V segments, including chromosome 9 orphons, were excluded from the earlier analysis of some 590 of the donors. Several of the top co-occurrence clusters appeared to be linked to parvovirus B19, influenza, CMV and Epstein-Barr virus, according to a later analysis. In a later analysis, around 17,000 TCR beta sequences were associated with specific HLA alleles at a false discovery rate of 0.05. When HLA alleles, especially DR and DQ, strongly co-occurred, attributing TCR associations to individual alleles was difficult. The sequencing pipeline was judged likely to have produced a cluster of highly shared sequence variants as a technical artifact. According to a later genetic analysis, donors in an Asian-associated ancestry cluster had fewer N-insertions in productive TCRs than the roughly 660-donor mean. According to a later analysis, most CMV-associated TCR beta chains appeared to be HLA-restricted, and the HLA associations seemed to be driven largely by CMV exposure. Sequencing depth was assumed to be roughly uniform across donors in the presence/absence analyses, though that assumption may not hold. In a later analysis, HLA-associated TCR beta chains were found to be more clonally expanded and to have lower generation probabilities than equally common non-associated chains. Because HLA typing was unavailable for some donors at each locus, only the typed subset was used in association tests.

After removal of 4 bases from V and 1 base from J, the junction retains 6 bases not matched to a gene. Based on the germline V gene, the CDR1 and CDR2 sequences are MNHEY and SVGAGI. The CDR3 starts with the cysteine, ends with the phenylalanine, and has 15 residues. Only the CDR3 DNA stays, 45 bases, in frame from base 1. In total, approximately 690 healthy bone marrow donors made up the cohort. At the time of sampling, every cohort member was nominally healthy, though immune exposures that went unrecorded were likely present. The donor tested CMV seropositive and was one of the 289 seropositive cohort members. Every donor gave a peripheral blood sample, and the peripheral blood mononuclear cells from that sample were used for TCR beta sequencing. The Qiagen DNeasy Blood Extraction Kit was used to extract genomic DNA from the blood cell samples. The library was obtained by the immunoSEQ multiplex PCR assay. The multiplex PCR relied on a mix of 60 forward primers for TCR Vbeta segments and 13 reverse primers for TCR Jbeta segments. The CDR3 region of rearranged TCR beta genes was amplified from genomic DNA with a multiplex PCR assay. The amplified TCR beta libraries were sequenced on the Illumina HiSeq System as 87-base-pair reads. The paper's processing steps were these. A later analysis tallied around 82 million unique TCR beta chains across the 666 repertoires, and about 10 million of those chains were shared by two or more donors. A nearest-neighbor algorithm error-corrected the raw reads and collapsed the reads into unique sequences, merging closely related sequences to remove PCR and sequencing errors. CDR3 sequences were aligned to IMGT reference sequences to assign V, D and J gene segments. Each retained sequence needed at least a six-nucleotide match to both a V gene segment and a J gene segment. Rearrangements were called productive when the CDR3 lacked stop codons and stayed in frame with V and J; all others were non-productive. CDR3 was defined by IMGT convention, running from the second conserved V-encoded cysteine to the conserved J-encoded phenylalanine. Sequences without an unambiguous match to a single V gene segment were excluded from the earlier analysis of almost 600 of the donors. In an earlier analysis of a few hundred of the donors, a V segment was called functional when productive rearrangements were above 56.7%, and segregating when the standard deviation between donors exceeded 5%. A statistical classification framework was developed to diagnose cytomegalovirus status using the catalog of TCR beta chain sequences. In a later analysis, TCR nucleotide sequences were compared against IMGT/GENE-DB human TR gene sequences so that V and J genes could be assigned. A later analysis assigned CDR3 sequences and most-parsimonious VDJ recombination scenarios with the TCRdist pipeline. In a later analysis, every TCR beta chain was defined by the combination of its CDR3 amino acid sequence and its V-gene family, and reads without a unique V-gene family were dropped. As a way to deal with suspected cross-contamination and a sequencing artifact, a later analysis dropped 450 to 600 nucleotide sequences that were highly shared and had low generation probability. In a later analysis, a clonal expansion index was calculated for each public chain from normalized within-repertoire ranks of inferred template counts. In a later analysis, generation probabilities were computed using a VDJ recombination model fitted to out-of-frame rearrangements, and the results were checked against IGoR. A later analysis scored TCR-TCR, TCR-HLA and TCR-CMV co-occurrence with hypergeometric tests, applying a repertoire-size bias correction to TCR pairs. To estimate false discovery rates, a later analysis permuted the HLA or CMV assignments 20 times. A later analysis grouped co-occurring TCRs with DBSCAN, adding TCRdist sequence similarity when clustering within HLA-allele-positive subsets. Repertoires with fewer than 30,000 or more than 120,000 public chains, plus five repertoires with anomalous nucleotide sharing, were excluded from co-occurrence clustering. TCRdb obtained this table from immuneACCESS and retained in-frame rearrangements with V and J assigned. These tables miss some clones; where compared with another copy, unresolved V genes account for less than half of the shortfall, and the remainder is unexplained. Clone size and V and J calls were adopted from that table, with D and trimming inferred from the DNA. The sample includes roughly 100,000 clones, with over 60% observed a single time. Around 9.6% of the sample is held by the ten biggest clonotypes.

A remark on this clone: No cognate antigen has been identified for it. No much larger clone is present one base from it, and per-base qualities are unavailable.

The receptor chain draws on TRBV6-5 and TRBJ2-7, with 8 bases aligning to TRBD2. This TCR came from a male donor in good health and CMV-seropositive. The sample taken for sequencing was PBMCs. This receptor carries the CDR3 CASSWVAGSSYEQYF. The sequenced DNA is TGTGCCAGCAGTTGGGTAGCGGGATCATCCTACGAGCAGTACTTC.